These 3 T cell receptor beta chains share one sample of origin, sequenced in a study of response to subunit inactivated influenza vaccine. TCRdb independently ran MiXCR on the RT-PCR reads; one entry per CDR3 protein. Seen here are fewer than 800,000 distinct CDR3 sequences, about a sixth observed once, and the top ten hold 11%. This sample comprised PBMCs from blood, obtained roughly 13 days after vaccination. These receptors were taken from a man in his forties or fifties who received an inactivated influenza vaccine.

The chain employs TRBV15 and TRBJ2-3; 7 nucleotides line up with TRBD2. J lost 1 base, V lost 4 bases, and 2 bases had no gene match. Germline V CDR1 and CDR2: LNHNV, YYDKDF (reference sequence). This CDR3 has 14 amino acids. CDR3 nucleotides: TGTGCCACCAGCAAGCGGGAAGGCACAGATACGCAGTATTTT. Encoded protein: CATSKREGTDTQYF.

This clonotype was observed a handful of times. J is TRBJ1-3 and V is TRBV12-3 or TRBV12-4; D unresolved. The CDR3 loop spans 17 amino acids. Between the trimmed V and J ends, which lost 5 bases and 4 bases, there was a span of 21 bases. CDR3 residues: CASSTRPGVREGNTIYF. CDR3 DNA: TGTGCCAGCAGTACCCGTCCCGGCGTTAGAGAAGGAAACACCATATATTTT.

The V call is TRBV2, the J call TRBJ2-5; D possibly corresponds to TRBD1 (6 bases). Germline assignment: CDR1 SNHLY and CDR2 FYNNEI. The V and J ends lost 3 bases and 5 bases respectively, with 10 bases between them. This CDR3 has 13 amino acids. CDR3 nucleotides: TGTGCCAGCAGTGAGGGGGCACGGGAGACCCAGTACTTC. Encoded protein: CASSEGARETQYF.